A single T cell receptor beta chain is shown here with its context. Its target is unknown. Trimming pared 3 bases from V and 4 bases from J, leaving 10 bases between. The CDR3 runs to 14 residues. The treatment was: roughly 10-day PBMC culture with coronavirus spike peptide pools or control peptides (ViraFEST assay). From the unexposed donor, CD4+ T cells were collected ahead of the COVID-19 pandemic (2011-2018). Peptide pools at 9.5 to 10 ug/ml, together with around 10 IU/ml IL-2, were added to cultures of some 2.2 million PBMCs per well. The record originates from a study of vaccination and CD4 T cells after COVID-19. On the study more broadly: Stimulation of cells relied on overlapping spike peptides derived from SARS-CoV-2, HCoV-NL63, HCoV-OC43 and HCoV-229E. Study-wide results and caveats: Reactive clone data from convalescent patients indicated a median of about 88% appearing only post-vaccination.

The Oncomine TCR Beta short-read assay was applied to DNA of cultured CD4+ T cells. MiXCR, applied by TCRdb to the PCR reads, yields one record per CDR3 protein. The sample holds several thousand distinct CDR3 sequences; around two fifths are singletons and the top ten take approximately 37%. The sequence was collected from a human donor in good health. The chain carries TRBV12-3 or TRBV12-4 and TRBJ1-3, with a weak D call TRBD1 (5 bases). Sequencing used CD4+ T cells from blood, cultured in vitro. The CDR3 region has the DNA TGTGCCAGCAGTTTGGCAGGGTTGGGAAACACCATATATTTT. This translates into CASSLAGLGNTIYF.